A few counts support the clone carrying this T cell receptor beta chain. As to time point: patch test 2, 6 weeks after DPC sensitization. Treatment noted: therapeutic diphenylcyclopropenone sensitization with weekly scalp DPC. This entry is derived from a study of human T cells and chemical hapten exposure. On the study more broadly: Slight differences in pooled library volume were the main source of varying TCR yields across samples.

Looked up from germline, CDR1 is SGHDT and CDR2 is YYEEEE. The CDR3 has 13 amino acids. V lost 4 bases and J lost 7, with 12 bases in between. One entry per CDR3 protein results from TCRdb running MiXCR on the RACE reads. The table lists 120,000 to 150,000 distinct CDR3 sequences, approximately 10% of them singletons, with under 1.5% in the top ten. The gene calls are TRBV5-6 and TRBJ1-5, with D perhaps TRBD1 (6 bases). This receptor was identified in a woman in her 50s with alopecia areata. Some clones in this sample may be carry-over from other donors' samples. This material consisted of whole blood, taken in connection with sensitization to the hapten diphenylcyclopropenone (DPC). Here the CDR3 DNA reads TGTGCCAGCAGCCCCAGGGGATCGCAGCCCCAGCATTTT. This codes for CASSPRGSQPQHF.